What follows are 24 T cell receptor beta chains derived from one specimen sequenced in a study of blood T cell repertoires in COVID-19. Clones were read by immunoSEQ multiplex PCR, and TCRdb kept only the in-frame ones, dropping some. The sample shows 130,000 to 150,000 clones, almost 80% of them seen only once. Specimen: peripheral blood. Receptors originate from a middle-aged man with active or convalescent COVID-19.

Here the CDR3 DNA reads TGTGCCAGCAGGACCTCAGGGGACTATGGCTACACCTTC. This sequence encodes CASRTSGDYGYTF. The chain links TRBV6-5 to TRBJ1-2; D is possibly TRBD1 (6 bases). CDR1 MNHEY and CDR2 SVGAGI come from the germline V gene. Trimming removed 6 bases at V and 3 bases at J, with 11 bases between. This CDR3 is 13 amino acids long.

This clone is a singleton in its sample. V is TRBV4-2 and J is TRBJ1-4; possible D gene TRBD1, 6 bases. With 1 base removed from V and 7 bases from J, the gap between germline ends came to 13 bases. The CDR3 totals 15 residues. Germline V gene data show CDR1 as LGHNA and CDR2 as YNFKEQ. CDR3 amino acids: CASSQGGPRREKLFF. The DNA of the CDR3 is TGTGCCAGCAGCCAAGGGGGGCCCCGTCGTGAAAAACTGTTTTTT.

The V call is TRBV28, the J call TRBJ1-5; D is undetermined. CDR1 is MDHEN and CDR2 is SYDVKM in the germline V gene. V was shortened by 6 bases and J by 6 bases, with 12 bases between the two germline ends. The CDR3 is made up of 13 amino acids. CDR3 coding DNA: TGTGCCAGCAGGCGGGGTGGAGGTCAGCCCCAGCATTTT. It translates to CASRRGGGQPQHF.

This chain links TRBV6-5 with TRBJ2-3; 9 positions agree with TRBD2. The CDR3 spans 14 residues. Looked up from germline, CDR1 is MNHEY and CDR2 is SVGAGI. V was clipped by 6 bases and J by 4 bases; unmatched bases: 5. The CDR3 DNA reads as TGTGCCAGCAGCTTAGCGGGAGCGCCAGATACGCAGTATTTT. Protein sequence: CASSLAGAPDTQYF.

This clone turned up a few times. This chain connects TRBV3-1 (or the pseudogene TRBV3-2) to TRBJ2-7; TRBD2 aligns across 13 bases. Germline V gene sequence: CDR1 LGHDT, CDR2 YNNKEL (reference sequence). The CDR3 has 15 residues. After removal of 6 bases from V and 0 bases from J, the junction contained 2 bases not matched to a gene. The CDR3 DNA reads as TGTGCCAGCAGTGGGACTAGCGGGAACTCCTACGAGCAGTACTTC. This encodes CASSGTSGNSYEQYF.

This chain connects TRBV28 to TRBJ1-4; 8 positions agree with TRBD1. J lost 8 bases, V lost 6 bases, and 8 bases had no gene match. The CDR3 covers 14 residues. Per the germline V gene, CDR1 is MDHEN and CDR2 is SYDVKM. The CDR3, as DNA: TGTGCCAGCAGGATGACAGGGGCGGGGGAAAAACTGTTTTTT. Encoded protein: CASRMTGAGEKLFF. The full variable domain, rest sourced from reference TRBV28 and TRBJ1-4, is DVKVTQSSRYLVKRTGEKVFLECVQDMDHENMFWYRQDPGLGLRLIYFSYDVKMKEKGDIPEGYSVSREKKERFSLILESASTNQTSMYLCASRMTGAGEKLFFGSGTQLSVL.

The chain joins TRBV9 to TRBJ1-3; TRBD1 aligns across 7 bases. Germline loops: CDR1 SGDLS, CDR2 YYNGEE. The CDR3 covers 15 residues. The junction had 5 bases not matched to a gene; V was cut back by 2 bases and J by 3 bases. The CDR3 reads CASSVGTVGGNTIYF. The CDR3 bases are TGTGCCAGCAGCGTGGGGACAGTCGGTGGAAACACCATATATTTT.

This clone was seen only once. The CDR3 DNA sequence: TGTGCCAGCAGCGTAGCCGGGGCAGATACGCAGTATTTT. It encodes CASSVAGADTQYF. The chain uses TRBV9 and TRBJ2-3; D is perhaps TRBD2 (5 bases). Trimming pared 0 bases from V and 4 bases from J, leaving 6 bases between. This CDR3 contains 13 residues. The germline gives CDR1 SGDLS, CDR2 YYNGEE.

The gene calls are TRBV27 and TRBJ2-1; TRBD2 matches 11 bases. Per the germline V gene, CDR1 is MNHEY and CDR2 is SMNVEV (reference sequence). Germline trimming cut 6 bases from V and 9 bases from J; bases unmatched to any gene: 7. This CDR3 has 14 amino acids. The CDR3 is CASRLAGGPFEQFF. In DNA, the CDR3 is TGTGCCAGCAGGTTAGCGGGAGGGCCCTTTGAGCAGTTCTTC.

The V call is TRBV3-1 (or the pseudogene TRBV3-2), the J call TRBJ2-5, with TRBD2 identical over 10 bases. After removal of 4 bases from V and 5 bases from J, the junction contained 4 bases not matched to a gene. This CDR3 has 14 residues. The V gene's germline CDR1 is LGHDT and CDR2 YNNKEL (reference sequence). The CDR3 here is CASSLLAGVETQYF. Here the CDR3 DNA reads TGTGCCAGCAGCCTGCTAGCGGGAGTGGAGACCCAGTACTTC.

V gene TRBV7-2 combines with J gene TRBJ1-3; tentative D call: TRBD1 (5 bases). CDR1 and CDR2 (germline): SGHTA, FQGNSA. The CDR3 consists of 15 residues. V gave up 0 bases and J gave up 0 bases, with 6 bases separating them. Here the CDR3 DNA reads TGTGCCAGCAGCTTAGCGGGGGGCTCTGGAAACACCATATATTTT. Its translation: CASSLAGGSGNTIYF.

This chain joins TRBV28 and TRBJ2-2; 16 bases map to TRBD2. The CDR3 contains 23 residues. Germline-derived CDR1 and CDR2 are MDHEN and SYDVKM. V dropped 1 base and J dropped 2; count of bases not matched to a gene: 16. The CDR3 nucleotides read TGTGCCAGCAGTTTATCAGCTTGGGTCCTGGGACTAGCGGGAGGGCCTAACACCGGGGAGCTGTTTTTT. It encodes CASSLSAWVLGLAGGPNTGELFF.

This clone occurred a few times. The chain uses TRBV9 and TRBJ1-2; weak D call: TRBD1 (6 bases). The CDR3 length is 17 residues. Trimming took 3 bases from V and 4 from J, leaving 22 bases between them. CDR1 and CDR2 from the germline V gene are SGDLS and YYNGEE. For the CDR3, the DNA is TGTGCCAGCAGCGCTACAGGGCTCCCCTTAGCGGGCTATGGCTACACCTTC. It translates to CASSATGLPLAGYGYTF. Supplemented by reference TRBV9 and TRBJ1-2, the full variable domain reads DSGVTQTPKHLITATGQRVTLRCSPRSGDLSVYWYQQSLDQGLQFLIQYYNGEERAKGNILERFSAQQFPDLHSELNLSSLELGDSALYFCASSATGLPLAGYGYTFGSGTRLTVV.

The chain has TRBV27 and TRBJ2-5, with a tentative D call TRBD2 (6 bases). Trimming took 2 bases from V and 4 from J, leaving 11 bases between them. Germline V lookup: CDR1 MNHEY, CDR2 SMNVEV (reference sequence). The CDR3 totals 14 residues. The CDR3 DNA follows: TGTGCCAGCAGTTTACGGGATAGCGGAGAGACCCAGTACTTC. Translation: CASSLRDSGETQYF.

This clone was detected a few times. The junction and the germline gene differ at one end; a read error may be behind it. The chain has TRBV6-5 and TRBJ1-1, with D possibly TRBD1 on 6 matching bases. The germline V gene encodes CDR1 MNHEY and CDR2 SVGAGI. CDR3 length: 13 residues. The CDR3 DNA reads TGTGCCGGCAGGGGCCTGGGGAACACTGAAGCTTTCTTT. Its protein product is CAGRGLGNTEAFF.

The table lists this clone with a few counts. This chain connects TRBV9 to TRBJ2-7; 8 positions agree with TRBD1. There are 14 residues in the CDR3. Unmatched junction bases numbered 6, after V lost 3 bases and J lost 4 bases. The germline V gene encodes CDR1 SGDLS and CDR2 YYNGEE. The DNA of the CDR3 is TGTGCCAGCAGCGCGGGACAGGTAACTTACGAGCAGTACTTC. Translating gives CASSAGQVTYEQYF.

The CDR3 DNA follows: TGTGCCACCAGTGATTTTTCAGGGAGGGCTTTCTTT. This encodes CATSDFSGRAFF. The V and J genes are TRBV24-1 and TRBJ1-1; the D gene is possibly TRBD1 (5 bases). Germline values: CDR1 KGHDR, CDR2 SFDVKD. The V gene lost 1 base and the J gene lost 11 bases, with 10 bases spanning the gap. The CDR3 has 12 residues.

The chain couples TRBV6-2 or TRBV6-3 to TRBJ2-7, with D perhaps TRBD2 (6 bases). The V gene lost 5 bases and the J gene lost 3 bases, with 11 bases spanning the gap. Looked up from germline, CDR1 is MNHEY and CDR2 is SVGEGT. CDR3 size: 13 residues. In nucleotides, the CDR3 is TGTGCCAGCAGTCAGGGAGGAGTCTACGAGCAGTACTTC. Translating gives CASSQGGVYEQYF.

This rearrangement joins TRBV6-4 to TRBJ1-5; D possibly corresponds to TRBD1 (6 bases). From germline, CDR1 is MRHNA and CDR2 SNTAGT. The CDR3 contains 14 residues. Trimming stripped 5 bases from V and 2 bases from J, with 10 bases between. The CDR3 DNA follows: TGTGCCAGCAGTCTGGGGGCAGGCAATCAGCCCCAGCATTTT. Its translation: CASSLGAGNQPQHF.

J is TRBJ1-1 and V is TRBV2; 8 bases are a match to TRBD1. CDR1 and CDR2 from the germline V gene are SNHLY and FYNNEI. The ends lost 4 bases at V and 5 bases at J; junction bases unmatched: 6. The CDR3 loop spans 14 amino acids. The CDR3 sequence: CASSATRTGTEAFF. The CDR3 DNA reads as TGTGCCAGCAGTGCCACTCGGACAGGGACTGAAGCTTTCTTT.

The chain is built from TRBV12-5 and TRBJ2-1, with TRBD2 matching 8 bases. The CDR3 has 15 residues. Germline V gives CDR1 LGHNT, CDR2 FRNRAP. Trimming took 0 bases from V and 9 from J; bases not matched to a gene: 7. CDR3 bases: TGTGCTAGTGGTTTGGTGAGCGGGAGAAGGGGTGAGCAGTTCTTC. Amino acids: CASGLVSGRRGEQFF.

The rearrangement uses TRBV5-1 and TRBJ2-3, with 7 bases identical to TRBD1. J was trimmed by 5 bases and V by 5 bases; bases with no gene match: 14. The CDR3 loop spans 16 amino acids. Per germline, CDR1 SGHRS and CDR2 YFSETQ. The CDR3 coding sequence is TGCGCCAGCAGATCGCGGGCTATCTCAGGGGGAGATACGCAGTATTTT. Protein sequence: CASRSRAISGGDTQYF.

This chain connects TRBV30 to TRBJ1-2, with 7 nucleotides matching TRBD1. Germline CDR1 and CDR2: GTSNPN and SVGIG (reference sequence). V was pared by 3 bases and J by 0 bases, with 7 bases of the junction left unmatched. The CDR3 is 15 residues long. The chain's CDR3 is CAWRMRGRTNYGYTF. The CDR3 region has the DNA TGTGCCTGGAGGATGAGGGGGCGTACTAACTATGGCTACACCTTC. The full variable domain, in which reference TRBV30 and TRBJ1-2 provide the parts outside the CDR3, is SQTIHQWPATLVQPVGSPLSLECTVEGTSNPNLYWYRQAAGRGLQLLFYSVGIGQISSEVPQNLSASRPQDRQFILSSKKLLLSDSGFYLCAWRMRGRTNYGYTFGSGTRLTVV.

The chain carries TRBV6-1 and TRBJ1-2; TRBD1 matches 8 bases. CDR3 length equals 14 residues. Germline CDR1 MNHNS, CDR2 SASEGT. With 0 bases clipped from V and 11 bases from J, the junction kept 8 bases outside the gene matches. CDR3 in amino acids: CASSEARDRRIYTF. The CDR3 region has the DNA TGTGCCAGCAGTGAAGCTCGGGACAGGCGCATTTACACCTTC.